Listed below are T cell receptor beta chains from one sample, sequenced in a study of blood T cell repertoires in COVID-19. The assay was immunoSEQ multiplex PCR, and TCRdb's table has in-frame clones only and misses some. The repertoire has some 390,000 clones, about 89% of them found once; the top ten carry approximately 2.4%. The material sequenced was peripheral blood. The receptors shown here come from a woman aged 55-75 years with COVID-19, enrolled during active disease. CDR3s include the opening cysteine and the closing phenylalanine or tryptophan. D genes are given only for firm matches. The listing skips clone size in some rows; elsewhere it reads once, few, many or a size class.

J gene	clone size	D gene	V gene	CDR3 protein	CDR3 DNA
TRBJ1-1	once	TRBD1	TRBV9	CASSVARGSEAFF	TGTGCCAGCAGCGTAGCCAGGGGGAGTGAAGCTTTCTTT
TRBJ1-4	NA	NA	TRBV9	CASSYTGSTNEKLFF	TGTGCCAGCAGTTACACAGGGTCAACTAATGAAAAACTGTTTTTT
TRBJ2-7	NA	NA	TRBV11-2	CASSPLVQAVHEQYF	TGTGCCAGCAGCCCCCTCGTACAGGCGGTTCACGAGCAGTACTTC
TRBJ1-3	NA	TRBD1	TRBV5-6	CASNLIQGAGNTIYF	TGTGCCAGCAACCTAATACAGGGGGCTGGAAACACCATATATTTT
TRBJ2-5	many	TRBD1	TRBV5-8	CASSLTGAETQYF	TGTGCCAGCAGCCTGACAGGGGCGGAGACCCAGTACTTC
TRBJ1-1	few	NA	TRBV18	CASSPSIKKVRGDTEAFF	TGTGCCAGCTCACCTTCGATAAAGAAAGTTCGGGGGGACACTGAAGCTTTCTTT
TRBJ2-7	few	TRBD1	TRBV10-3	CAISESGTGGSYEQYF	TGTGCCATCAGTGAGTCCGGGACAGGGGGTTCCTACGAGCAGTACTTC
TRBJ1-1	once	TRBD1	TRBV4-2	CASSHGQGRTEAFF	TGTGCCAGCAGCCACGGACAGGGGCGCACTGAAGCTTTCTTT
TRBJ1-5	NA	TRBD1	TRBV18	CASSPNTLRDSSNQPQHF	TGTGCCAGCTCACCAAACACTCTGCGGGACAGTAGCAATCAGCCCCAGCATTTT
TRBJ1-2	once	NA	TRBV19	CASSEYRDYGYTF	TGTGCCAGTAGTGAATACCGGGACTATGGCTACACCTTC
TRBJ1-1	NA	NA	TRBV6-1	CASSEVGGLGTEAFF	TGTGCCAGCAGTGAAGTGGGGGGACTCGGCACTGAAGCTTTCTTT
TRBJ1-4	NA	NA	TRBV9	CASSVEQGPNEKLFF	TGTGCCAGCAGCGTGGAACAGGGCCCTAATGAAAAACTGTTTTTT
TRBJ2-1	NA	TRBD2	TRBV6-5	CASRLAGDHNEQFF	TGTGCCAGCAGACTAGCGGGGGACCACAATGAGCAGTTCTTC
TRBJ2-7	NA	TRBD1	TRBV19	CASSLLGTAYEQYF	TGTGCCAGTAGTCTCCTGGGGACAGCCTACGAGCAGTACTTC
TRBJ2-6	few	NA	TRBV6-6	CASSYRGSGANVLTF	TGTGCCAGCAGTTACAGGGGCTCTGGGGCCAACGTCCTGACTTTC
TRBJ1-6	NA	NA	TRBV20-1	CSASGGSGSPLHF	TGCAGTGCTAGTGGTGGGTCGGGATCACCCCTCCACTTT
TRBJ2-5	NA	NA	TRBV9	CASSVGLGGGAETQYF	TGTGCCAGCAGCGTTGGACTAGGAGGGGGAGCGGAGACCCAGTACTTC
TRBJ2-4	NA	TRBD1	TRBV18	CASSPFPGTALAKNIQYF	TGTGCCAGCTCACCCTTCCCCGGGACAGCTCTAGCCAAAAACATTCAGTACTTC
TRBJ1-6	NA	NA	TRBV2	CASSEAGARARGNNSPLHF	TGTGCCAGCAGTGAAGCGGGGGCACGGGCCAGGGGCAATAATTCACCCCTCCACTTT
TRBJ2-7	few	NA	TRBV14	CASSQGSGRLRQYF	TGTGCCAGCAGCCAAGGGTCAGGGAGGCTGCGGCAGTACTTC
TRBJ2-2	NA	TRBD2	TRBV19	CASKPSGVGELFF	TGTGCCAGTAAGCCTAGCGGGGTAGGGGAGCTGTTTTTT
TRBJ2-4	NA	NA	TRBV2	CASYGSPEGKNIQYF	TGTGCCAGCTACGGGTCTCCGGAGGGCAAAAACATTCAGTACTTC
TRBJ2-7	many	TRBD1	TRBV5-4	CASSEEDRASYEQYF	TGTGCCAGCAGCGAAGAGGACAGGGCCTCCTACGAGCAGTACTTC
TRBJ2-2	NA	NA	TRBV6-6	CASSYGHHTGELFF	TGTGCCAGCAGTTACGGACATCACACCGGGGAGCTGTTTTTT
TRBJ2-1	NA	TRBD2	TRBV5-4	CASSLWRGGSDEQFF	TGTGCCAGCAGCTTGTGGCGGGGGGGATCGGATGAGCAGTTCTTC
TRBJ2-7	NA	TRBD2	TRBV2	CASSEVVSGGYEQYF	TGTGCCAGCAGTGAGGTAGTTAGCGGGGGTTACGAGCAGTACTTC
TRBJ1-4	NA	NA	TRBV20-1	CSASRPRVNEKLFF	TGCAGTGCTAGTAGGCCCAGGGTTAATGAAAAACTGTTTTTT
TRBJ2-2	NA	TRBD1	TRBV5-1	CASSWGQGLGNTGELFF	TGCGCCAGCAGCTGGGGACAGGGTTTGGGGAACACCGGGGAGCTGTTTTTT
TRBJ1-1	once	TRBD1	TRBV7-9	CASSSGQGHTEAFF	TGTGCCAGCAGCTCGGGACAGGGACACACTGAAGCTTTCTTT
TRBJ1-6	NA	NA	TRBV4-2	CASSQVGSSYNSPLHF	TGTGCCAGCAGCCAAGTGGGGAGCTCCTATAATTCACCCCTCCACTTT
TRBJ2-5	NA	NA	TRBV19	CASRRKPQETQYF	TGTGCCAGTAGGAGGAAACCCCAAGAGACCCAGTACTTC
TRBJ1-4	NA	NA	TRBV16	CASSPRRVEKLFF	TGTGCCAGCAGCCCCCGGAGGGTTGAAAAACTGTTTTTT
TRBJ2-3	NA	NA	TRBV6-5	CASIWGQNTDTQYF	TGTGCCAGCATCTGGGGGCAGAATACAGATACGCAGTATTTT
TRBJ2-2	once	TRBD2	TRBV19	CASTGLAGAGHTGELFF	TGTGCCAGTACCGGACTAGCGGGGGCCGGGCACACCGGGGAGCTGTTTTTT
TRBJ2-5	NA	TRBD1	TRBV6-5	CASSYQGASTETQYF	TGTGCCAGCAGTTACCAGGGGGCGAGCACAGAGACCCAGTACTTC
TRBJ2-5	NA	NA	TRBV5-8	CATAPSTVVRGTQYF	TGTGCCACCGCCCCATCGACCGTGGTCCGAGGGACCCAGTACTTC
TRBJ2-1	NA	NA	TRBV19	CASSIGTPSVGQFF	TGTGCCAGTAGTATAGGGACACCATCGGTGGGGCAGTTCTTC